This T cell receptor beta chain was recorded in a study of blood T cell repertoires in COVID-19. As for the study in general: Samples taken during acute and convalescent COVID-19 were collected in the United States, Italy and Spain. In each case, the material was cDNA or gDNA derived from T cells, B-cell-depleted T cells, or PBMCs.

Authors' data handling: Using reference gene primer amplification, nucleated cell counts were estimated. Assay used: immunoSEQ multiplex PCR; TCRdb lists only in-frame clones, some missing. V, J and clone size are taken as reported in that table, and D and trimming were inferred from the DNA itself. The sample records approximately 160,000 clones, almost 85% being singletons. The germline V and J ends were trimmed by 5 bases and 7 bases, with 6 bases remaining between them. The CDR3 length is 12 residues. Germline lookup yields CDR1 SNHLY and CDR2 FYNNEI. The chain employs TRBV2 and TRBJ1-6, with D tentatively TRBD1 (6 bases). The sequenced sample was peripheral blood. This TCR was recovered from a man in his forties or fifties who had recovered from COVID-19. Written as DNA, the CDR3 is TGTGCCAGCAGTACAGGGAATTCACCCCTCCACTTT. This codes for CASSTGNSPLHF. Supplemented by reference TRBV2 and TRBJ1-6, the full variable domain reads EPEVTQTPSHQVTQMGQEVILRCVPISNHLYFYWYRQILGQKVEFLVSFYNNEISEKSEIFDDQFSVERPDGSNFTLKIRSTKLEDSAMYFCASSTGNSPLHFGNGTRLTVT.